This T cell receptor (beta chain) is drawn from a study of T-cell reconstitution after alpha-beta-depleted transplantation in children. Researchers prepared the TCRbeta library using unique molecular identifiers, the study reports. TCRdb ran MiXCR on the PCR reads and lists one entry per CDR3 protein. The repertoire holds hundreds of thousands of distinct CDR3 sequences, with 10% to 15% as singletons. Details on this clonotype: Its target is unknown.

Overall study results and limits: Day-60 TCRbeta diversity that was high in some patients was derived from surviving recipient T cells and thymic progenitors.

Here the sequenced sample was PBMCs, mostly from graft donor cells, taken 360 days after TCRalphabeta/CD19-depleted stem cell transplant. This TCR was recovered from a male patient younger than 18 who had a stem cell transplant for acute myeloid leukemia, so the T cells may come from the graft donor.

In DNA, the CDR3 is TGTGCCAGCAGCCAAGAGGCGGTAGATTCACCCCTCCACTTT. Its translation is CASSQEAVDSPLHF. The J gene is TRBJ1-6, the V gene TRBV4-2; D gene ambiguous. CDR3 size: 14 residues. Germline values: CDR1 LGHNA, CDR2 YNFKEQ. V was cut by 0 bases and J by 8 bases, with 8 bases left in between.